This paragraph covers one T cell receptor (beta chain) sequence. This record belongs to a study of shared clonotypes between healthy human individuals. Each sorted subset replicate got 200 ng genomic DNA, tens of thousands of genomes. Data came from immunoSEQ multiplex PCR; TCRdb stores just in-frame clones and leaves some out. This sample has hundreds of thousands of clones; approximately 79% occur once, and the top ten carry less than 2%. Germline loops: CDR1 SGHAT, CDR2 FQDESV (reference sequence). The CDR3 covers 13 residues. Trimming removed 4 bases from V and 5 bases from J, with 11 bases in between.

The sequence came from a woman in her 30s in good health. The genes are TRBV11-1 and TRBJ2-5; D might be TRBD1 (6 bases). Sequencing was performed on memory CD4+ T cells sorted from blood. Subset in this sample: CD45RA-negative fraction. For the CDR3, the DNA is TGTGCCAGCAGCTACAACAGGGCGGAGACCCAGTACTTC. This sequence encodes CASSYNRAETQYF. The complete variable domain, with remaining parts taken from reference TRBV11-1 and TRBJ2-5, reads EAEVAQSPRYKITEKSQAVAFWCDPISGHATLYWYRQILGQGPELLVQFQDESVVDDSQLPKDRFSAERLKGVDSTLKIQPAELGDSAMYLCASSYNRAETQYFGPGTRLLVL.